One sample yielded the 21 T cell receptor beta chains listed below, sequenced in a study of blood T cell repertoires in COVID-19. Sequencing was performed with immunoSEQ multiplex PCR; in TCRdb, only in-frame clones are kept and a portion is missing. The data show 40,000 to 50,000 clones, about 85% seen once. The sample taken for sequencing was peripheral blood. These receptor sequences come from a man in his fifties or sixties with active COVID-19.

The CDR3 is CASSTETANTEAFF. In nucleotides, the CDR3 is TGTGCCAGTAGTACCGAGACAGCGAACACTGAAGCTTTCTTT. The chain uses TRBV19 and TRBJ1-1; a possible D gene is TRBD1 (5 bases). There are 14 residues in the CDR3. V lost 4 bases, J lost 1 base, and 10 bases lay in between. CDR1 and CDR2 (germline): LNHDA, SQIVND (reference sequence).

The gene calls are TRBV20-1 and TRBJ2-1; tentative D call: TRBD2 (5 bases). V lost 3 bases, J lost 5 bases, and 29 bases lay in between. The CDR3 is 19 amino acids. Germline-derived CDR1 and CDR2 are DFQATT and SNEGSKA (reference sequence). The DNA of the CDR3 is TGCAGTGCTAGTGAGAACCCATCGTCCGGTAAGCGGAGTAACAATGAGCAGTTCTTC. Translated, it gives CSASENPSSGKRSNNEQFF.

The chain carries TRBV11-2 and TRBJ1-6; D remains unclear. Trimming took 5 bases from V and 11 from J, leaving 13 bases between them. CDR1 and CDR2 from the germline V gene are SGHAT and FQNNGV. The CDR3 runs to 13 residues. CDR3 region: CASSPWEEPPLHF. CDR3 DNA sequence: TGTGCCAGCAGCCCCTGGGAGGAGCCACCCCTCCACTTT.

The chain recombines TRBV24-1 with TRBJ2-3; D is unclear. Germline V lookup: CDR1 KGHDR, CDR2 SFDVKD. Trimming left V 2 bases short and J 5 bases short, with 16 bases between. The CDR3 runs 16 residues. Written as DNA, the CDR3 is TGTGCCACCAGTGATTCAATAACGAACTCGGGAGATACGCAGTATTTT. Protein: CATSDSITNSGDTQYF.

This chain links TRBV11-3 with TRBJ2-2, with TRBD2 matching over 10 bases. V was clipped by 5 bases and J by 4 bases; unmatched bases: 10. This CDR3 contains 17 residues. Germline-derived CDR1 and CDR2 are SGHNT and YENEEA. Written as DNA, the CDR3 is TGTGCCAGCAGCAAAGGGGCTAGCGGGAGACCCACCGGGGAGCTGTTTTTT. Protein sequence: CASSKGASGRPTGELFF.

CDR3 bases: TGTGCCAGCAGCCCGGGACTACTGACCGGGGAGCTGTTTTTT. As protein: CASSPGLLTGELFF. The genes are TRBV7-2 and TRBJ2-2; the match to TRBD2 covers 7 bases. The CDR3 contains 14 residues. V gave up 5 bases and J gave up 5 bases; unmatched junction bases: 5. CDR1 SGHTA and CDR2 FQGNSA come from the germline V gene.

The chain recombines TRBV4-1 with TRBJ2-1; D possibly corresponds to TRBD2 (6 bases). The germline V gene encodes CDR1 MGHRA and CDR2 YSYEKL. The CDR3 loop spans 16 amino acids. V gave up 4 bases and J gave up 3 bases, with 16 bases separating them. The chain's CDR3 is CASSRDGDFGYNEQFF. In DNA, the CDR3 is TGCGCCAGCAGCCGAGACGGGGACTTTGGCTACAATGAGCAGTTCTTC.

This clone occurred once. The chain combines TRBV9 with TRBJ2-2, with a tentative D call TRBD2 (6 bases). The V and J ends lost 0 bases and 3 bases respectively, with 12 bases between them. The CDR3 loop spans 16 amino acids. Germline CDR1 is SGDLS and CDR2 is YYNGEE. This CDR3 reads CASSVEAGPYTGELFF. CDR3 bases: TGTGCCAGCAGCGTAGAGGCGGGACCCTACACCGGGGAGCTGTTTTTT.

This sequence joins TRBV12-3 or TRBV12-4 and TRBJ1-1; D might be TRBD1 (5 bases). The germline V and J ends were trimmed by 7 bases and 4 bases, with 13 bases remaining between them. The CDR3 contains 13 residues. CDR3 in DNA: TGTGCCAGCACACAAGGGGTGAGCACTGAAGCTTTCTTT. Amino acid sequence: CASTQGVSTEAFF.

V is TRBV11-1 and J is TRBJ2-3; 9 nucleotides agree with TRBD2. J gave up 4 bases and V 2 bases, and 7 bases lay outside the gene matches. This CDR3 is built from 16 residues. Germline CDR1 and CDR2: SGHAT and FQDESV (reference sequence). The CDR3 protein is CASSLLTAGGADTQYF. The CDR3 coding sequence is TGTGCCAGCAGCTTACTCACCGCGGGAGGGGCAGATACGCAGTATTTT.

The rearrangement links TRBV6-1 to TRBJ2-7; TRBD1 matches at 10 bases. The CDR3 has 18 residues. V lost 4 bases and J lost 0; bases outside the gene matches: 12. Germline V CDR1 and CDR2: MNHNS, SASEGT. The CDR3 reads CASSGRGTGDPLSYEQYF. CDR3 nucleotides: TGTGCCAGCAGTGGGCGGGGGACAGGGGACCCTCTCTCCTACGAGCAGTACTTC.

This clone is a singleton in its sample. V and J are TRBV4-1 and TRBJ2-5; 11 positions agree with TRBD1. The germline CDR1 and CDR2 sequences are MGHRA and YSYEKL. J gave up 4 bases and V 4 bases, and 5 bases lay outside the gene matches. This CDR3 is built from 15 residues. As DNA, the CDR3 is TGCGCCAGCAGCCTTGGGACAGGGGGAGGAGAGACCCAGTACTTC. As protein: CASSLGTGGGETQYF.

In its sample, this clone was seen once. The genes are TRBV5-4 and TRBJ2-3; D is perhaps TRBD2 (5 bases). CDR1 is SGHNT, CDR2 YYREEE, per germline (reference sequence). Trimming cost V 4 bases and J 0 bases, with 6 bases left between them. There are 13 residues in the CDR3. CDR3 sequence reads: CASSRTSTDTQYF. The DNA for the CDR3 is TGTGCCAGCAGCAGGACTAGCACAGATACGCAGTATTTT.

This clone was picked up a small number of times. The chain combines TRBV19 with TRBJ1-1; D unclear. The CDR3 has 13 residues. CDR1 is LNHDA and CDR2 is SQIVND in the germline V gene (reference sequence). Trimming pared 3 bases from V and 5 bases from J, leaving 10 bases between. CDR3 DNA sequence: TGTGCCAGTAGTATGAATAGTCGGACTGAAGCTTTCTTT. It is translated as CASSMNSRTEAFF.

The genes are TRBV19 and TRBJ1-3; D call uncertain. V lost 7 bases, J lost 2 bases, and 12 bases lay in between. Germline CDR1 and CDR2: LNHDA and SQIVND (reference sequence). This CDR3 is 14 amino acids long. CDR3 nucleotide sequence: TGTGCCAGTAACCCTCATGACACTGGAAACACCATATATTTT. Protein: CASNPHDTGNTIYF.

The V call is TRBV9, the J call TRBJ2-5; 11 nucleotides line up with TRBD2. Germline CDR1 is SGDLS and CDR2 is YYNGEE. The CDR3 totals 16 residues. After removal of 1 base from V and 4 bases from J, the junction contained 6 bases not matched to a gene. The CDR3 nucleotides are TGTGCCAGCAGCGTACTAGCGGGGGGTGGTCGAGAGACCCAGTACTTC. This codes for CASSVLAGGGRETQYF. Based on the CDR3 plus reference TRBV9 and TRBJ2-5, the full variable domain is DSGVTQTPKHLITATGQRVTLRCSPRSGDLSVYWYQQSLDQGLQFLIQYYNGEERAKGNILERFSAQQFPDLHSELNLSSLELGDSALYFCASSVLAGGGRETQYFGPGTRLLVL.

The CDR3 coding sequence is TGTGCCAGCTCAAACCCGTGCGGGGACTTCCACGAGCAGTACTTC. Protein sequence: CASSNPCGDFHEQYF. The chain joins TRBV21-1 to TRBJ2-7; the listed D gene, TRBD2, was not tested against the DNA. TRBV21-1 is annotated as a pseudogene. This CDR3 has 15 amino acids.

V usage is TRBV9 and J usage is TRBJ2-2, with D possibly being TRBD1 (5 bases). CDR1 is SGDLS, CDR2 YYNGEE, per germline. Trimming left V 0 bases short and J 3 bases short, with 12 bases between. The CDR3 runs 16 residues. CDR3 bases: TGTGCCAGCAGCGTAGCTCCCCAGGGCTACACCGGGGAGCTGTTTTTT. Translated, it gives CASSVAPQGYTGELFF.

This clone was recorded only once. The chain is built from TRBV15 and TRBJ1-5; D is unclear. CDR3 length: 14 residues. With 0 bases removed from V and 7 bases from J, the gap between germline ends came to 10 bases. Germline assignment: CDR1 LNHNV and CDR2 YYDKDF (reference sequence). CDR3 region: CATSREGSRQPQHF. CDR3 nucleotide sequence: TGTGCCACCAGCAGAGAGGGGAGCCGGCAGCCCCAGCATTTT.

A word on this clone: This sample includes further DNA sequences coding for the same CDR3. The chain couples TRBV12-3 or TRBV12-4 to TRBJ2-7; D is possibly TRBD1 (5 bases). The V end was cut by 5 bases, the J end by 4 bases, with 9 bases between. The CDR3 has 12 amino acids. CDR3: CASSLNRYEQYF. The CDR3 nucleotides read TGTGCCAGCAGTCTTAACAGGTACGAGCAGTACTTC.

The J gene is TRBJ1-5, the V gene TRBV19, with a tentative D call TRBD1 (5 bases). Trimming took off 3 bases at V and 6 bases at J, with 15 bases between the two ends. From germline, CDR1 is LNHDA and CDR2 SQIVND (reference sequence). The CDR3 has 15 amino acids. CDR3 DNA sequence: TGTGCCAGTAGTATGGGTAGGGGAGGAGGTCAGCCCCAGCATTTT. Protein sequence: CASSMGRGGGQPQHF.